This TCR beta chain was identified in a study of PD-L1 blockade in urothelial cancer. Looking at the study overall: After treatment start, blood was analyzed at 3 weeks (second dose) and at 6 weeks. The median T cell count in blood samples was 141,255.

Repertoires were generated with immunoSEQ multiplex PCR, while TCRdb's copy carries only in-frame clones and drops some. This sample has some 100,000 clones, with around 93% found just once. As for this clone: The same CDR3 also results from other DNA sequences found in this sample.

The J segment lost 2 bases and the V segment lost 4 bases, leaving 5 bases of the junction unmatched. Germline CDR1 and CDR2: SGDLS and YYNGEE. This CDR3 spans 16 amino acids. The receptor was derived from a woman over 75 with urothelial cancer. Source: PBMCs, taken around atezolizumab (anti-PD-L1) treatment. V is TRBV9 and J is TRBJ2-3; TRBD2 matches 12 bases. The CDR3 DNA sequence: TGTGCCAGCAGCCCTCTAGCGGGAGGGCCCACAGATACGCAGTATTTT. Residues: CASSPLAGGPTDTQYF.